This T cell receptor beta chain originates from a study of T cell changes during pregnancy in multiple sclerosis. This CDR3 region has 15 residues. Germline V gives CDR1 GTSNPN, CDR2 SVGIG (reference sequence). The J segment lost 12 bases and the V segment lost 0 bases, leaving 12 bases of the junction unmatched. Sequencing used immunoSEQ multiplex PCR; TCRdb keeps in-frame clones, though not all of them. The repertoire holds under 75,000 clones, with 92% as singletons. The clonotype was recovered from a female donor with multiple sclerosis, enrolled in a pregnancy study. J is TRBJ2-1 and V is TRBV30; 9 bases agree with TRBD1. The material was CD4+ T cells from peripheral blood mononuclear cells, obtained after pregnancy. The CDR3 DNA follows: TGTGCCTGGAGTGTGGGGAGGGCTCCGGGACAGGGGCAGTTCTTC. Residues: CAWSVGRAPGQGQFF.